There are many counts of the clone carrying this TCR beta chain. Using RNA template, CDR3s of TCR alpha and beta were amplified with iRepertoire arm-PCR. TCRdb re-derived calls from the multiplex PCR reads in MiXCR, one entry per CDR3 protein. Of approximately 89,000 distinct CDR3 sequences in the sample, around 23% were seen once. This sample is part of a study of glioma-infiltrating T cells. Germline assignment: CDR1 SGHRS and CDR2 YFSETQ. V was shortened by 1 base and J by 1 base, with 6 bases between the two germline ends. CDR3 length: 14 amino acids. What was sequenced was glioma tissue, nonneoplastic brain tissue, or PBMCs (not recorded which). The receptor comes from a human donor with low-grade glioma or glioblastoma, undergoing nonglioma brain surgery, or in good health (not recorded which). V usage is TRBV5-1 and J usage is TRBJ1-3; D not resolved. CDR3 bases: TGCGCCAGCAGCTTGACAGCATCTGGAAACACCATATATTTT. It specifies CASSLTASGNTIYF.